The 24 T cell receptor beta chains given below trace back to one sample, sequenced in a study of blood T cells in healthy people across ages. A second PCR, run for roughly 7 to 12 cycles, used a sample-barcoded 5' primer plus a J-beta primer mix. TCRdb called the 5' RACE reads again in MiXCR, with one record for every CDR3 protein. Seen here are about 730,000 distinct CDR3 sequences, more than 40% observed once, and the top ten hold 20% to 25%. The sample consisted of blood. Receptor source: a woman aged 60-70 years in good health.

This clonotype was seen a handful of times. V and J are TRBV15 and TRBJ2-5; the D gene is possibly TRBD1 (6 bases). The DNA end favors TRBJ2-7, so the J call may be wrong. CDR1 is LNHNV, CDR2 YYDKDF, per germline (reference sequence). The CDR3 has 14 amino acids. The CDR3: CATSRTPGHYEQYF. CDR3 DNA sequence: TGTGCCACCAGCAGAACTCCGGGACATTACGAGCAGTACTTC.

The chain has TRBV20-1 and TRBJ2-1, with 7 positions matching TRBD1. The CDR3 length is 15 residues. Germline V CDR1 and CDR2: DFQATT, SNEGSKA (reference sequence). The J segment lost 0 bases and the V segment lost 5 bases, leaving 7 bases of the junction unmatched. CDR3 region: CSAHRGRLSYNEQFF. The CDR3, as DNA: TGCAGTGCTCACAGGGGCCGCCTCTCCTACAATGAGCAGTTCTTC.

This clonotype was observed a few times. The chain has TRBV7-3 and TRBJ2-3, with TRBD2 matching over 15 bases. The V gene's germline CDR1 is SGHTA and CDR2 FQGTGA. This CDR3 comprises 15 residues. The J segment lost 7 bases and the V segment lost 4 bases, leaving 3 bases of the junction unmatched. CDR3 in DNA: TGTGCCAGCAGCTCCGGACTAGCGGGAGGGCATACGCAGTATTTT. The encoded protein is CASSSGLAGGHTQYF.

As for this clonotype: This may be a read error: a much more frequent sequence differs by one nucleotide. The chain joins TRBV11-2 to TRBJ2-5, with 14 bases fitting TRBD2. The CDR3 runs to 15 residues. The germline V gene encodes CDR1 SGHAT and CDR2 FQNNGV. The V and J ends lost 7 bases and 5 bases, in that order; junction bases with no gene match: 6. DNA for the CDR3: TGTGCCAGCAACTCGGGACTAGCGGGAGCTGAGACCCAGTACTTC. This codes for CASNSGLAGAETQYF.

This clonotype was recorded a few times. The rearrangement uses TRBV10-3 and TRBJ2-3; D is tentatively TRBD1 or TRBD2 (6 bases each). The length of the CDR3 is 15 residues. V was pared by 8 bases and J by 3 bases, with 18 bases between. Germline values: CDR1 ENHRY, CDR2 SYGVKD. CDR3 region: CAIGDGGLGTDTQYF. The DNA for the CDR3 is TGTGCCATCGGGGATGGGGGGCTAGGTACAGATACGCAGTATTTT.

This rearrangement joins TRBV7-6 to TRBJ2-1; D might be TRBD2 (6 bases). Between the trimmed V and J ends, which lost 7 bases and 3 bases, there was a span of 13 bases. The CDR3 loop spans 14 amino acids. Germline V gene lookup returns CDR1 SGHVS and CDR2 FNYEAQ. The DNA of the CDR3 is TGTGCCAGCACCGGGGACTCGGGCTACAATGAGCAGTTCTTC. Encoded protein: CASTGDSGYNEQFF.

This clonotype occurred a few times. The chain combines TRBV11-2 with TRBJ2-1, with unresolved D. From germline, CDR1 is SGHAT and CDR2 FQNNGV. The CDR3 length is 13 residues. V gave up 0 bases and J gave up 9 bases, with 9 bases separating them. CDR3 nucleotides: TGTGCCAGCAGCTTAGAACCGGCCGGTGAGCAGTTCTTC. It is translated as CASSLEPAGEQFF.

The chain links TRBV12-3 or TRBV12-4 to TRBJ2-1; D may be TRBD1 (5 bases). The CDR3 consists of 15 residues. V lost 0 bases and J lost 6, with 12 bases in between. The CDR3 loop is CASSLAGVGVNEQFF. CDR3 coding DNA: TGTGCCAGCAGTTTAGCAGGGGTCGGAGTCAATGAGCAGTTCTTC.

This rearrangement joins TRBV6-2 or TRBV6-3 to TRBJ2-1; 9 bases align to TRBD2. Per the germline V gene, CDR1 is MNHEY and CDR2 is SVGEGT. The CDR3 is made up of 18 amino acids. With 2 bases clipped from V and 0 bases from J, the junction kept 8 bases outside the gene matches. The CDR3 sequence is CASSYPSSGESSYNEQFF. CDR3 nucleotides: TGTGCCAGCAGTTACCCTTCTAGCGGGGAGAGCTCCTACAATGAGCAGTTCTTC.

V usage is TRBV11-3 and J usage is TRBJ2-1; 9 nucleotides line up with TRBD1. The CDR3 is 15 amino acids. Germline V gene lookup returns CDR1 SGHNT and CDR2 YENEEA. V was clipped by 1 base and J by 8 bases; unmatched bases: 6. The CDR3, as DNA: TGTGCCAGCAGCTTAGGGGGACAGGGCTATGATGAGCAGTTCTTC. Amino acid sequence: CASSLGGQGYDEQFF.

The chain is built from TRBV2 and TRBJ2-7, with 8 bases that match TRBD1. CDR3 length: 15 residues. Germline trimming cut 7 bases from V and 3 bases from J; bases unmatched to any gene: 11. Germline CDR1 reads SNHLY; CDR2 reads FYNNEI. CDR3 sequence (DNA): TGTGCCAGCAAACCGGCCGGACAGGGCAACTACGAGCAGTACTTC. It yields the protein CASKPAGQGNYEQYF.

As to this clonotype: The junction differs from germline at one of its ends, possibly a read error. This chain uses TRBV5-1 with TRBJ2-3; possible D gene TRBD1, 6 bases. The CDR3 totals 15 residues. CDR1 and CDR2 from the germline V gene are SGHRS and YFSETQ. DNA for the CDR3: TGCGCCAGCAGCTTGGCGCAGGGTAGGACAGATGCGCAGTATTTT. Its translation: CASSLAQGRTDAQYF.

This chain connects TRBV6-2 or TRBV6-3 to TRBJ2-5; D is undetermined. The J call is uncertain, as TRBJ2-7 better fits the DNA end. This CDR3 has 14 residues. Germline V gives CDR1 MNHEY, CDR2 SVGEGT. Written as DNA, the CDR3 is TGTGCCAGCAGTTACGGTGGGATCCCCTACGAGCAGTACTTC. Translation: CASSYGGIPYEQYF.

This clonotype appeared a few times. The rearrangement links TRBV7-8 to TRBJ2-7; 12 nucleotides agree with TRBD1. The germline V gene encodes CDR1 SGHVS and CDR2 FQNEAQ. The J segment lost 3 bases and the V segment lost 0 bases, leaving 6 bases of the junction unmatched. The CDR3 is 17 amino acids. CDR3 coding DNA: TGTGCCAGCAGCTTAGCCGGGACAGGGGGCAATCACTACGAGCAGTACTTC. Amino acids: CASSLAGTGGNHYEQYF.

This clonotype was counted at least ten times. The rearrangement links TRBV28 to TRBJ2-5; D is perhaps TRBD2 (6 bases). CDR3 size: 17 residues. Germline V gives CDR1 MDHEN, CDR2 SYDVKM. With 5 bases removed from V and 5 bases from J, the gap between germline ends came to 24 bases. CDR3 nucleotide sequence: TGTGCCAGCAGTCCCACATATAAACTAGCAGTTAGGGAGACCCAGTACTTC. Protein product: CASSPTYKLAVRETQYF. Drawing the rest from reference TRBV28 and TRBJ2-5, the complete variable domain is DVKVTQSSRYLVKRTGEKVFLECVQDMDHENMFWYRQDPGLGLRLIYFSYDVKMKEKGDIPEGYSVSREKKERFSLILESASTNQTSMYLCASSPTYKLAVRETQYFGPGTRLLVL.

The chain has TRBV20-1 and TRBJ1-6, with TRBD1 matching over 7 bases. The length of the CDR3 is 15 residues. Germline V CDR1 and CDR2: DFQATT, SNEGSKA (reference sequence). Trimming removed 5 bases from V and 8 bases from J; junction bases left unmatched: 12. CDR3 amino acids: CSAADRVPGDSPLHF. The DNA for the CDR3 is TGCAGTGCTGCTGACAGGGTTCCCGGGGATTCACCCCTCCACTTT.

The chain has TRBV14 and TRBJ2-6, with a weak D call TRBD1 (6 bases). The CDR3 totals 19 residues. The V gene lost 6 bases and the J gene lost 0 bases, with 21 bases spanning the gap. Germline V CDR1 and CDR2: SGHDN, FVKESK. The CDR3 sequence: CASSQIKTGILSGANVLTF. The CDR3, as DNA: TGTGCCAGCAGTCAAATAAAGACAGGAATACTCTCTGGGGCCAACGTCCTGACTTTC.

The rearrangement links TRBV20-1 to TRBJ2-1, with D maybe TRBD2 (5 bases). The CDR3 spans 13 residues. Germline V gene sequence: CDR1 DFQATT, CDR2 SNEGSKA (reference sequence). V was clipped by 3 bases and J by 3 bases, with 9 bases between them. CDR3: CSARSGSYNEQFF. In DNA form, the CDR3 reads TGCAGTGCTAGGAGTGGGAGCTACAATGAGCAGTTCTTC.

On this clonotype: A much larger clone sits a single nucleotide away, making a read error possible. The chain recombines TRBV10-3 with TRBJ2-5; D might be TRBD1 (6 bases). The DNA end favors TRBJ2-7, so the J call may be wrong. Germline-derived CDR1 and CDR2 are ENHRY and SYGVKD. The CDR3 length is 14 residues. The CDR3 bases are TGTGCCATCAGTCACGCCGGGACAACCTACGAGCAGTACTTC. Encoded protein: CAISHAGTTYEQYF.

The rearrangement joins TRBV20-1 to TRBJ2-5, with TRBD2 as a possible D gene (6 bases). There are 15 residues in the CDR3. From germline, CDR1 is DFQATT and CDR2 SNEGSKA (reference sequence). Between the trimmed V and J ends, which lost 3 bases and 5 bases, there was a span of 19 bases. In DNA, the CDR3 is TGCAGTGCTAGCGCGTCTAGCGCGGGGAGGGAGACCCAGTACTTC. Its translation: CSASASSAGRETQYF.

The DNA for the CDR3 is TGTGCCAGCAGCTTACGGGGACAGGCCTACAATGAGCAGTTCTTC. Its translation is CASSLRGQAYNEQFF. The J gene is TRBJ2-1, the V gene TRBV7-2; 8 bases map to TRBD1. CDR1 and CDR2 from the germline V gene are SGHTA and FQGNSA. CDR3 length: 15 residues. V was pared by 2 bases and J by 2 bases, with 2 bases of the junction left unmatched.

This clonotype was recorded at least ten times. This chain joins TRBV3-1 and TRBJ2-1; 8 bases line up with TRBD2. This CDR3 has 15 residues. Germline V gene lookup returns CDR1 LGHDT and CDR2 YNNKEL (reference sequence). Trimming took 1 base from V and 9 from J; bases not matched to a gene: 8. CDR3 DNA: TGTGCCAGCAGCCAAGGGGGACTAGAGGAGGGTGAGCAGTTCTTC. This translates into CASSQGGLEEGEQFF.

This clonotype was counted only a few times. The chain couples TRBV4-2 to TRBJ2-3; possibly TRBD2 for D (5 bases). The V end lost 4 bases, the J end lost 0 bases, and 14 bases lay between the germline ends. The CDR3 is 16 amino acids. CDR1 LGHNA and CDR2 YNFKEQ come from the germline V gene. The CDR3 is CASSLAGAESTDTQYF. The CDR3 DNA reads as TGTGCCAGCAGCCTAGCCGGAGCGGAAAGCACAGATACGCAGTATTTT.

V gene TRBV12-3 or TRBV12-4 combines with J gene TRBJ2-5; 8 nucleotides line up with TRBD1. The CDR3 is made up of 14 amino acids. The V segment lost 5 bases and the J segment 5 bases; nucleotides outside the gene matches: 7. The CDR3 here is CASSDRQGWETQYF. The CDR3 nucleotides are TGTGCCAGCAGTGACCGACAGGGGTGGGAGACCCAGTACTTC.